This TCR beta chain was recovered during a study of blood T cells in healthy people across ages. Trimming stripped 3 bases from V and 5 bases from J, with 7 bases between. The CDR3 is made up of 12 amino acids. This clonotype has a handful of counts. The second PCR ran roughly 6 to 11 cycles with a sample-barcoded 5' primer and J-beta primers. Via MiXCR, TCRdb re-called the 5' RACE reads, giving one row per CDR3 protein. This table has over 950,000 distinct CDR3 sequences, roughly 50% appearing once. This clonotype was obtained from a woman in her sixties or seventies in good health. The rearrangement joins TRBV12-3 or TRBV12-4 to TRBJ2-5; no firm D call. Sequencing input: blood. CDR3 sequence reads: CASSFVEETQYF. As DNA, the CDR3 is TGTGCCAGCAGTTTTGTTGAGGAGACCCAGTACTTC.